This entry lists 12 T cell receptor beta chains sequenced from one sample in a study of T cell responses to AZD1222 COVID-19 vaccine. Generated by immunoSEQ multiplex PCR, the TCRdb table keeps only in-frame clones and is missing some. The data hold around 120,000 clones, with about 90% observed a single time. The sequencing here drew on peripheral blood, taken on day 0 of AZD1222 vaccination. The receptors stem from an adult in good health.

The V call is TRBV6-5, the J call TRBJ2-3; D not certain. Germline V gene sequence: CDR1 MNHEY, CDR2 SVGAGI. V lost 8 bases and J lost 0, with 9 bases in between. The CDR3 is 13 amino acids. In nucleotides, the CDR3 is TGTGCCAGCGGCCCCCCGAGCACAGATACGCAGTATTTT. It is translated as CASGPPSTDTQYF.

This clone was detected only a few times. The rearrangement links TRBV25-1 to TRBJ1-1; D perhaps matches TRBD1 (5 bases). Trimming pared 1 base from V and 7 bases from J, leaving 13 bases between. From germline, CDR1 is MGHDK and CDR2 SYGVNS. The CDR3 spans 14 residues. CDR3 DNA sequence: TGTGCCAGCAGTGAATTTGGCCAGGGAGGTGAAGCTTTCTTT. It encodes CASSEFGQGGEAFF.

The chain carries TRBV5-5 and TRBJ2-5; no definite D call. CDR1 SGHKS and CDR2 YYEKEE come from the germline V gene (reference sequence). This CDR3 contains 11 residues. V dropped 0 bases and J dropped 3 bases, with 0 bases sitting between them. For the CDR3, the DNA is TGTGCCAGCAGCTTGGAAGAGACCCAGTACTTC. Its translation is CASSLEETQYF.

This clone was seen a single time. The rearrangement joins TRBV6-5 to TRBJ1-2; no clear D gene. The CDR3 length is 15 residues. Deletions cut 2 bases from V and 6 bases from J, with 16 bases between. Looked up from germline, CDR1 is MNHEY and CDR2 is SVGAGI. CDR3 loop: CASSYLAGDLNGYTF. The CDR3 region has the DNA TGTGCCAGCAGTTACCTGGCAGGAGATCTCAATGGCTACACCTTC.

On this clone: Different DNA sequences within this sample yield the same CDR3. The V call is TRBV7-9, the J call TRBJ1-2; no firm D call. Looked up from germline, CDR1 is SEHNR and CDR2 is FQNEAQ (reference sequence). The CDR3 is made up of 12 amino acids. Trimming took off 1 base at V and 6 bases at J, with 6 bases between the two ends. CDR3 region: CASSLGGDGYTF. The CDR3 DNA is TGTGCCAGCAGCTTAGGGGGAGATGGCTACACCTTC.

This chain links TRBV6-1 with TRBJ1-1; TRBD1 matches 8 bases. V lost 1 base, J lost 4 bases, and 14 bases stayed unmatched. This CDR3 is 18 amino acids long. Germline assignment: CDR1 MNHNS and CDR2 SASEGT. The DNA for the CDR3 is TGTGCCAGCAGTGAAGAGGGTATATTCACAGGGGGAGTCACTGAAGCTTTCTTT. This gives the protein CASSEEGIFTGGVTEAFF.

The chain has TRBV6-2 or TRBV6-3 and TRBJ1-1; D gene ambiguous. Germline CDR1 MNHEY, CDR2 SVGEGT. The CDR3 runs 12 residues. V was pared by 6 bases and J by 1 base, with 6 bases between. The CDR3 spells CASSLPNTEAFF. The CDR3 DNA reads TGTGCCAGCAGCCTACCGAACACTGAAGCTTTCTTT.

This clone has only one observation. The chain couples TRBV4-3 to TRBJ1-2, with D uncertain. Germline CDR1 LGHNA, CDR2 YSLEER. Between the trimmed V and J ends, which lost 0 bases and 1 base, there was a span of 21 bases. The CDR3 sequence is 19 residues long. The CDR3 region has the DNA TGCGCCAGCAGCCAAGACCTGACCCCCAATCTAGGGTTTAACTATGGCTACACCTTC. As protein: CASSQDLTPNLGFNYGYTF.

This sequence joins TRBV11-2 and TRBJ1-6; D is perhaps TRBD1 (6 bases). V lost 2 bases to trimming and J lost 7 bases, with 12 bases between them. In germline, CDR1 is SGHAT, CDR2 FQNNGV. This CDR3 region has 15 residues. The CDR3 DNA sequence: TGTGCCAGCAGCTTATCCGGACAGACAAATTCACCCCTCCACTTT. Translation gives CASSLSGQTNSPLHF.

The gene calls are TRBV27 and TRBJ1-1, with D perhaps TRBD1 (5 bases). The germline V and J ends were trimmed by 3 bases and 1 base, with 6 bases remaining between them. Germline CDR1 and CDR2: MNHEY and SMNVEV (reference sequence). The CDR3 extends over 13 amino acids. The CDR3 spells CASSFGGNTEAFF. The CDR3, as DNA: TGTGCCAGCAGTTTCGGGGGGAACACTGAAGCTTTCTTT.

This clone occurred once. The rearrangement uses TRBV19 and TRBJ1-6; the D is unclear. CDR1 and CDR2 from the germline V gene are LNHDA and SQIVND (reference sequence). Trimming stripped 7 bases from V and 2 bases from J, with 9 bases between. The CDR3 contains 14 residues. This CDR3 reads CASMSGTYNSPLHF. DNA for the CDR3: TGTGCCAGTATGAGTGGGACCTATAATTCACCCCTCCACTTT.

The chain employs TRBV9 and TRBJ2-1; no clear D gene. Germline CDR1 and CDR2: SGDLS and YYNGEE. V lost 0 bases and J lost 1, with 8 bases in between. The CDR3 spans 15 residues. Here the CDR3 DNA reads TGTGCCAGCAGCGTAGTTCCAGCTTCCTACAATGAGCAGTTCTTC. Encoded protein: CASSVVPASYNEQFF.